The T cell receptor (beta chain) under discussion was sequenced for a study of neurological immune-mediated disorders. Overall study findings and caveats: HTLV-1-associated myelopathy had the most TCR clonal expansion, whereas multiple sclerosis had the least (lower than in healthy controls). Private repertoires in all groups were suggested by the absence of shared CDR3 amino acid sequences among expanded clones across subjects.

This clonotype appeared many times. Its target is unknown. PBMCs numbering 2 million and stored at -80 C yielded the unsorted libraries. Each sequencing run yielded over 170 million TCR-beta sequences from 15-18 subjects. TCRdb re-analysed the 5' RACE reads in MiXCR, keeping a single row per CDR3 protein. The data contain roughly 70,000 distinct CDR3 sequences, 4.8% of them singletons. The CDR3 contains 16 residues. V was pared by 3 bases and J by 0 bases, with 6 bases of the junction left unmatched. Per the germline V gene, CDR1 is ENHRY and CDR2 is SYGVKD. The chain combines TRBV10-3 with TRBJ1-2, with 8 bases lining up with TRBD1. Specimen: PBMCs. This clonotype was obtained from a woman aged 65 to 85 with multiple sclerosis. CDR3 bases: TGTGCCATCAGTGATGGGACAGGACTAACTAACTATGGCTACACCTTC. Translating it yields CAISDGTGLTNYGYTF.